This TCR beta chain was identified during a study of blood T cell repertoires in COVID-19. Study in general: Acute and convalescent COVID-19 specimens originated in the United States, Italy and Spain. Sources were T cells, B-cell-depleted T cells, or PBMCs; the material itself was cDNA or gDNA.

The germline V gene has CDR1 ENHRY and CDR2 SYGVKD. There are 13 residues in the CDR3. The V and J ends lost 2 bases and 2 bases respectively, with 6 bases between them. Profiled with immunoSEQ multiplex PCR; TCRdb holds only in-frame clones, not every one. The data contain 100,000 to 150,000 clones, around nine tenths of them singletons. The sequenced sample was peripheral blood. This receptor was identified in an elderly woman with acute or convalescent COVID-19. This sequence joins TRBV10-3 and TRBJ1-2, with D possibly TRBD1 on 5 matching bases. CDR3 coding DNA: TGTGCCATCAGTGAGGCAGGGAACTATGGCTACACCTTC. Translation gives CAISEAGNYGYTF.